The entry below describes one T cell receptor beta chain. In this sample, this clone turned up once. This clone's antigen is unknown. Base quality data are lacking; no much larger clone is found one base away. The sample contains more than one DNA sequence encoding this CDR3. Including cysteine and phenylalanine, the CDR3 has 12 amino acids. Only the CDR3 DNA stays, 36 bases, in frame from base 1. The trim is 3 bases for V and 5 bases for J, with a gap of 4 bases between the germline ends. Participants in the prospective study were aged roughly 18 to 90 years, lived in 24 United States geographic areas, and enrolled through a virtual design. In the prospective study, participants were assigned to cohorts based on the clinical history participants reported in a screening survey and a study questionnaire. In the prospective study, whole blood, serum and a nasopharyngeal or oropharyngeal swab were collected from each participant by mobile phlebotomists. Prospective study participants could optionally give additional blood draws and questionnaires over a 2-month period. Before DNA extraction, blood samples from the prospective study were shipped at room temperature or frozen.

The entry originates in a study of blood T cell repertoires in COVID-19 (dated by TCRdb to 2020 to 2021). About the study as a whole: Samples covering the acute and convalescent phases of COVID-19 were provided by collaborators in the United States, Italy and Spain. The prospective study material was composed of cDNA or gDNA derived from T cells, B-cell-depleted T cells, or PBMCs. Where available, HLA class I and class II types were taken from metadata supplied by the sample provider and were not determined by assay-based typing. Subjects who had been exposed to COVID-19, were actively infected with it, or had recovered from it provided the deeply sampled blood TCRbeta repertoires that made up the dataset. A de-identified subject ID, COVID-19 status, age in years and sex were almost always included in the sample metadata. Samples came from the ongoing ImmuneRACE study (first 160 participants) plus 1,254 subjects from 6 global collaborators. The repertoires were released in a freely available public database meant as a resource for research on the immune response to SARS-CoV-2.

Here is what the overall study found, with its caveats: Clinical and demographic metadata were provided uncurated, with the amount varying by source and participant.

TCRbeta CDR3 regions were amplified from genomic DNA by means of the immunoSEQ Assay, a bias-controlled multiplex PCR. From the authors' description of their analysis: The number of nucleated cells in each sample was estimated from the amplification of reference gene primers within the assay. Sequence reads were collapsed and filtered to measure the absolute abundance of every unique TCRbeta CDR3 rearrangement. For each sample, productive Simpson clonality was calculated as the square root of Simpson's diversity index over productive rearrangements. Sourced from immuneACCESS, this table was stored by TCRdb with only in-frame sequences that have V and J called. A share of the clones is absent; for the studies checked, an unresolved V gene accounts for under half, and the remainder has no known explanation. The V and J calls and clone size come from that table; D and trimming were worked out from the DNA. This sample gives under 350,000 clones in total; 86% of them show up just once. The ten largest clones take up approximately 4.4% of the sample.

This receptor was identified in a woman aged 40-49 years with acute COVID-19. The rearrangement joined TRBV12-3 or TRBV12-4 to TRBJ1-4, with no confident D gene call. Sequenced input: PBMCs or T cells enriched from blood (not recorded which). The CDR3 loop reads CASSFSNEKLFF. At the DNA level, the sequence is TGTGCCAGCAGTTTTAGCAATGAAAAACTGTTTTTT.